The 29 T cell receptor beta chains below all came from one sample that was sequenced in a study of T cell responses to AZD1222 COVID-19 vaccine. Sequenced by immunoSEQ multiplex PCR; TCRdb stores in-frame clones only, minus some. The data contain more than 150,000 clones, approximately 92% of them singletons. The sequencing here drew on peripheral blood, taken on day 0 of AZD1222 vaccination. The receptor source for this set is an adult in good health.

This clone was picked up one time. This chain joins TRBV3-1 (or the pseudogene TRBV3-2) and TRBJ1-1, with 7 nucleotides matching TRBD1. The trim removed 1 base at V and 7 bases at J, leaving 6 bases unmatched. Germline assignment: CDR1 LGHDT and CDR2 YNNKEL (reference sequence). The CDR3 covers 14 residues. In nucleotides, the CDR3 is TGTGCCAGCAGCCAAGTCAGGGGGATGGGTGAAGCTTTCTTT. Protein sequence: CASSQVRGMGEAFF.

The V gene is TRBV6-5, the J gene TRBJ1-2; D possibly corresponds to TRBD1 (5 bases). Looked up from germline, CDR1 is MNHEY and CDR2 is SVGAGI. The CDR3 length is 13 residues. Trimming removed 8 bases at V and 4 bases at J, with 14 bases between. The CDR3 DNA sequence: TGTGCCAGCGGGGGGGACGGGTCCTATGGCTACACCTTC. It is translated as CASGGDGSYGYTF.

The rearrangement uses TRBV10-2 and TRBJ2-2; D not certain. V dropped 4 bases and J dropped 6 bases, with 9 bases sitting between them. CDR3 length equals 13 residues. CDR1 WSHSY and CDR2 SAAADI come from the germline V gene. This CDR3 is CASSGLGPGELFF. The CDR3 region has the DNA TGCGCCAGCAGTGGGCTAGGGCCCGGGGAGCTGTTTTTT.

This sequence joins TRBV25-1 and TRBJ1-1, with D perhaps matching TRBD1 (6 bases). Germline values: CDR1 MGHDK, CDR2 SYGVNS. The V end was cut by 1 base, the J end by 5 bases, with 14 bases between. The CDR3 loop spans 15 amino acids. In nucleotides, the CDR3 is TGTGCCAGCAGTGAATCGATTACAGGGAGAACTGAAGCTTTCTTT. This encodes CASSESITGRTEAFF.

V gene TRBV28 combines with J gene TRBJ1-1; D perhaps matches TRBD1 (5 bases). The CDR3 consists of 14 residues. The ends were cut back, 1 base at V and 11 bases at J, with 17 bases in the middle. Germline V gene sequence: CDR1 MDHEN, CDR2 SYDVKM. In DNA form, the CDR3 reads TGTGCCAGCAGTTTATATGAAGGGGTGGGTGAGGCTTTCTTT. Translation gives CASSLYEGVGEAFF. The variable domain in full, completed from reference TRBV28 and TRBJ1-1, reads DVKVTQSSRYLVKRTGEKVFLECVQDMDHENMFWYRQDPGLGLRLIYFSYDVKMKEKGDIPEGYSVSREKKERFSLILESASTNQTSMYLCASSLYEGVGEAFFGQGTRLTVV.

This rearrangement joins TRBV4-3 to TRBJ2-1; D is unresolved. Trimming left V 0 bases short and J 10 bases short, with 19 bases between. The germline gives CDR1 LGHNA, CDR2 YSLEER. This CDR3 is built from 16 residues. The CDR3 spells CASSQDRSFRALEQFF. Here the CDR3 DNA reads TGCGCCAGCAGCCAAGATAGGTCCTTTAGGGCATTGGAGCAGTTCTTC.

The chain uses TRBV2 and TRBJ2-5, with 10 bases that match TRBD1. The V gene end was trimmed by 8 bases and the J gene end by 5 bases; junction bases not matched to a gene: 20. CDR1 SNHLY and CDR2 FYNNEI come from the germline V gene. CDR3 length equals 18 residues. Written as DNA, the CDR3 is TGTGCCAGCGGGAGGCGACAGGGGGCGCATCTATACGGGGAGACCCAGTACTTC. This sequence encodes CASGRRQGAHLYGETQYF.

The V gene is TRBV19, the J gene TRBJ2-7, with 8 bases fitting TRBD1. Germline V gene data show CDR1 as LNHDA and CDR2 as SQIVND (reference sequence). J lost 2 bases, V lost 7 bases, and 7 bases had no gene match. The length of the CDR3 is 14 residues. The CDR3: CASNATGAAYEQYF. The CDR3 region has the DNA TGTGCCAGTAATGCGACAGGGGCGGCCTACGAGCAGTACTTC.

The chain has TRBV7-9 and TRBJ1-5; D not resolved. The germline CDR1 and CDR2 sequences are SEHNR and FQNEAQ (reference sequence). V was clipped by 5 bases and J by 6 bases, with 14 bases between them. This CDR3 spans 14 amino acids. CDR3 sequence (DNA): TGTGCCAGCAGCCCAACGACCGGGGTTCAGCCCCAGCATTTT. Translating gives CASSPTTGVQPQHF.

In DNA form, the CDR3 reads TGTGCCAGCAGCCACGACAGGGGCGAAAAACTGTTTTTT. Translating gives CASSHDRGEKLFF. The V and J genes are TRBV5-6 and TRBJ1-4; the match to TRBD1 covers 8 bases. Germline V CDR1 and CDR2: SGHDT, YYEEEE. J gave up 8 bases and V 4 bases, and 4 bases lay outside the gene matches. CDR3 length equals 13 residues.

The gene calls are TRBV6-2 or TRBV6-3 and TRBJ1-1; D gene unclear. Germline V gene lookup returns CDR1 MNHEY and CDR2 SVGEGT. This CDR3 spans 14 amino acids. Trimming pared 4 bases from V and 2 bases from J, leaving 11 bases between. Written as DNA, the CDR3 is TGTGCCAGCAGTTTACACGAGATAAACACTGAAGCTTTCTTT. Amino acid sequence: CASSLHEINTEAFF.

The chain has TRBV9 and TRBJ1-2, with D hard to call. The germline V gene has CDR1 SGDLS and CDR2 YYNGEE. The CDR3 is 13 residues long. Between the trimmed V and J ends, which lost 4 bases and 8 bases, there was a span of 15 bases. The CDR3 here is CASSSTASAGYTF. CDR3 in DNA: TGTGCCAGCAGCTCCACGGCCTCGGCGGGCTACACCTTC.

The chain has TRBV29-1 and TRBJ1-1; the D gene is possibly TRBD1 (6 bases). The CDR3 spans 14 residues. Germline V gives CDR1 SQVTM, CDR2 ANQGSEA. V was pared by 7 bases and J by 1 base, with 16 bases between. The CDR3 here is CSGCTGSKNTEAFF. The CDR3 nucleotides read TGCAGCGGATGCACAGGGTCCAAGAACACTGAAGCTTTCTTT. The whole variable domain, filled in from reference TRBV29-1 and TRBJ1-1, reads SAVISQKPSRDICQRGTSLTIQCQVDSQVTMMFWYRQQPGQSLTLIATANQGSEATYESGFVIDKFPISRPNLTFSTLTVSNMSPEDSSIYLCSGCTGSKNTEAFFGQGTRLTVV.

V is TRBV5-1 and J is TRBJ2-7; D gene unclear. V was trimmed by 4 bases and J by 5 bases, leaving 16 bases between them. Germline V gene lookup returns CDR1 SGHRS and CDR2 YFSETQ. The CDR3 extends over 14 amino acids. As DNA, the CDR3 is TGCGCCAGCAGCCCTTCTAGAAGTCGTGACGAGCAGTACTTC. It is translated as CASSPSRSRDEQYF.

The gene calls are TRBV4-1 and TRBJ1-2; D gene unclear. Germline V gives CDR1 MGHRA, CDR2 YSYEKL. This CDR3 spans 12 amino acids. Trimming left V 4 bases short and J 2 bases short, with 5 bases between. In DNA, the CDR3 is TGCGCCAGCAGCCGGCAAAACTATGGCTACACCTTC. As protein: CASSRQNYGYTF.

J is TRBJ2-3 and V is TRBV4-3; TRBD1 might be the D (5 bases). Trimming cost V 0 bases and J 9 bases, with 28 bases left between them. This CDR3 has 19 amino acids. Looked up from germline, CDR1 is LGHNA and CDR2 is YSLEER. The CDR3 nucleotides are TGCGCCAGCAGCCAAGAGGACCGCGTGGGGCGTGGATTTTATGTAACGCAGTATTTT. It encodes CASSQEDRVGRGFYVTQYF.

The chain recombines TRBV28 with TRBJ1-5; D remains ambiguous. The CDR3 extends over 16 amino acids. Per germline, CDR1 MDHEN and CDR2 SYDVKM. V was cut by 7 bases and J by 0 bases, with 16 bases left in between. CDR3 in amino acids: CASNFRTYYSNQPQHF. CDR3 DNA sequence: TGTGCCAGCAACTTCCGGACTTACTATAGCAATCAGCCCCAGCATTTT.

This chain links TRBV7-2 with TRBJ1-2; a possible D gene is TRBD1 (5 bases). Trimming stripped 2 bases from V and 4 bases from J, with 14 bases between. The CDR3 length is 15 residues. Germline CDR1 and CDR2: SGHTA and FQGNSA. DNA of the CDR3: TGTGCCAGCAGCTTAAATCCCACCGGGGGCTATGGCTACACCTTC. This translates into CASSLNPTGGYGYTF.

The J gene is TRBJ2-2, the V gene TRBV30, with unresolved D. V was shortened by 5 bases and J by 9 bases, with 10 bases between the two germline ends. Germline V CDR1 and CDR2: GTSNPN, SVGIG (reference sequence). The CDR3 totals 11 residues. CDR3 protein: CAWGGSRELFF. The DNA of the CDR3 is TGTGCCTGGGGCGGATCCAGGGAGCTGTTTTTT.

The chain links TRBV28 to TRBJ1-4; D is uncertain. This CDR3 is built from 13 residues. The germline gives CDR1 MDHEN, CDR2 SYDVKM. Deletions cut 1 base from V and 3 bases from J, with 3 bases between. The CDR3 DNA is TGTGCCAGCAGTTTATCCCCTAATGAAAAACTGTTTTTT. Protein: CASSLSPNEKLFF. The complete variable domain, with remaining parts taken from reference TRBV28 and TRBJ1-4, reads DVKVTQSSRYLVKRTGEKVFLECVQDMDHENMFWYRQDPGLGLRLIYFSYDVKMKEKGDIPEGYSVSREKKERFSLILESASTNQTSMYLCASSLSPNEKLFFGSGTQLSVL.

The V call is TRBV2, the J call TRBJ1-1, with 7 bases aligning to TRBD1. Trimming at V came to 4 bases and at J to 5 bases, leaving 7 bases not matched to a gene. CDR1 and CDR2 from the germline V gene are SNHLY and FYNNEI. The CDR3 contains 14 residues. CDR3: CASSALGGPTEAFF. CDR3 coding DNA: TGTGCCAGCAGTGCATTAGGGGGCCCTACTGAAGCTTTCTTT.

The gene calls are TRBV27 and TRBJ2-1; D is unclear. Trimming left V 2 bases short and J 9 bases short, with 11 bases between. CDR1 is MNHEY and CDR2 is SMNVEV in the germline V gene (reference sequence). CDR3 length: 13 residues. CDR3 bases: TGTGCCAGCAGTTTAATGCGGCAAACTGAGCAGTTCTTC. This encodes CASSLMRQTEQFF.

The chain combines TRBV27 with TRBJ2-7; 7 bases are a match to TRBD2. The germline V gene encodes CDR1 MNHEY and CDR2 SMNVEV (reference sequence). With V trimmed by 5 bases and J by 2 bases, 9 bases remained unmatched. The CDR3 extends over 15 amino acids. The CDR3 nucleotides read TGTGCCAGCAGTCTTGATAGCGGGTGGCCCTACGAGCAGTACTTC. It translates to CASSLDSGWPYEQYF.

The rearrangement links TRBV3-1 (or the pseudogene TRBV3-2) to TRBJ2-7, with a weak D call TRBD1 (8 bases). CDR3 length: 18 residues. Per germline, CDR1 LGHDT and CDR2 YNNKEL (reference sequence). Trimming shortened V by 1 base and J by 7 bases, and 26 bases separated the two germline ends. The CDR3 DNA reads TGTGCCAGCAGCCAAGCAGGAAGCGGGACAGGACCCCTGGGGGAGCAGTACGTC. Amino acid sequence: CASSQAGSGTGPLGEQYV.

Written as DNA, the CDR3 is TGTGCCAGCAGCTTAGAAGGGGGAGAAACCGGGGAGCTGTTTTTT. Translated, it gives CASSLEGGETGELFF. The chain has TRBV7-2 and TRBJ2-2; maybe TRBD1 (6 bases). Trimming stripped 1 base from V and 5 bases from J, with 11 bases between. This CDR3 comprises 15 residues. Per the germline V gene, CDR1 is SGHTA and CDR2 is FQGNSA.

The J gene is TRBJ1-5, the V gene TRBV27, with a weak D call TRBD1 (5 bases). V was trimmed by 4 bases and J by 4 bases, leaving 14 bases between them. This CDR3 comprises 15 residues. CDR1 and CDR2 (germline): MNHEY, SMNVEV (reference sequence). The CDR3 nucleotides read TGTGCCAGCAGTTGGATTTCAGGGCGTAATCAGCCCCAGCATTTT. Translating it yields CASSWISGRNQPQHF.

The chain employs TRBV4-1 and TRBJ1-5; a possible D gene is TRBD1 (5 bases). The length of the CDR3 is 18 residues. Germline CDR1 MGHRA, CDR2 YSYEKL. V lost 1 base and J 3 bases, leaving 19 bases between the germline ends. CDR3: CASSQVFPRQRDNQPQHF. CDR3 in DNA: TGCGCCAGCAGCCAAGTCTTCCCCCGACAGAGAGACAATCAGCCCCAGCATTTT.

This clone was found once. The J gene is TRBJ1-3, the V gene TRBV27, with 8 nucleotides matching TRBD1. Per the germline V gene, CDR1 is MNHEY and CDR2 is SMNVEV (reference sequence). After removal of 3 bases from V and 2 bases from J, the junction contained 6 bases not matched to a gene. This CDR3 contains 16 residues. CDR3 coding DNA: TGTGCCAGCAGTTTGACAGGGGTACTACCTGGAAACACCATATATTTT. Protein: CASSLTGVLPGNTIYF.

The genes are TRBV6-2 or TRBV6-3 and TRBJ2-5, with a possible D match to TRBD1 (5 bases). With 6 bases removed from V and 8 bases from J, the gap between germline ends came to 16 bases. The CDR3 contains 13 residues. The germline gives CDR1 MNHEY, CDR2 SVGEGT. The CDR3 DNA is TGTGCCAGCAGCTCCACAGACCAGGGAACCCAGTACTTC. Translation: CASSSTDQGTQYF.